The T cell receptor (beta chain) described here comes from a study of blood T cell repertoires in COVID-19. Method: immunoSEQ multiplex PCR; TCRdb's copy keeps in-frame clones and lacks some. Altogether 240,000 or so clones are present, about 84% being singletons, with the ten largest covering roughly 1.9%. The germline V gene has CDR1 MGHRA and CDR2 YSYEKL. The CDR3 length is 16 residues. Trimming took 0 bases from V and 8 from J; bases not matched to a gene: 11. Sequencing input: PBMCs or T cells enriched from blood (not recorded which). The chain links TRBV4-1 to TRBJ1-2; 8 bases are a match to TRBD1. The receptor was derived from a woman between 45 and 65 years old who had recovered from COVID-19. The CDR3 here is CASSQEKGQGAWGYTF. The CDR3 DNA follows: TGCGCCAGCAGCCAAGAAAAGGGTCAGGGGGCATGGGGCTACACCTTC.